A single T cell receptor (beta chain) is shown here with its context. These data belong to a study of post-analysis software for immune sequencing data. cDNA libraries of TCR beta carried unique molecular identifiers. TCRdb fed the PCR reads into MiXCR, producing one record per CDR3 protein. The sample lists 750,000 to 950,000 distinct CDR3 sequences; more than 45% were seen once. Sequencing was performed on blood. The source of this sequence is a girl aged 5-17 years with multiple sclerosis.

Here the CDR3 reads CASSPRTGLDEQYF. The CDR3 DNA is TGCGCCAGCAGCCCAAGGACAGGGTTGGACGAGCAGTACTTC. The J gene is TRBJ2-7, the V gene TRBV5-1; 8 nucleotides line up with TRBD1. This CDR3 is built from 14 residues. Germline CDR1 is SGHRS and CDR2 is YFSETQ. Trimming took 4 bases from V and 5 from J; bases not matched to a gene: 8.